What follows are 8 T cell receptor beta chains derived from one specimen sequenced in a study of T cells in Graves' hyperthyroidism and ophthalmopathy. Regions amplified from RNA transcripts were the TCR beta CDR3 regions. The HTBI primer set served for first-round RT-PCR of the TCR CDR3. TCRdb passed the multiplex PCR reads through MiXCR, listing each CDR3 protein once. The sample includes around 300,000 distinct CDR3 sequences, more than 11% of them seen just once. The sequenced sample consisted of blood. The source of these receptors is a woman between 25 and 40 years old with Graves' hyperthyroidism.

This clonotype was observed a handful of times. The CDR3 region has the DNA TGTGCCAGCAGCCTCTGGACAGGGACCTTCCGGGAGCTGTTTTTT. Amino acid sequence: CASSLWTGTFRELFF. This chain links TRBV7-9 with TRBJ2-2; 8 nucleotides align to TRBD1. J gave up 9 bases and V 5 bases, and 11 bases lay outside the gene matches. The CDR3 extends over 15 amino acids. The germline CDR1 and CDR2 sequences are SEHNR and FQNEAQ (reference sequence).

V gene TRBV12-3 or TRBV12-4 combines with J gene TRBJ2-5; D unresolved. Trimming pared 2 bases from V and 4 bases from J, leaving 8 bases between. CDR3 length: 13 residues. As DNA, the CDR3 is TGTGCCAGCAGTTTAAGCCCGGGAGAGACCCAGTACTTC. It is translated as CASSLSPGETQYF.

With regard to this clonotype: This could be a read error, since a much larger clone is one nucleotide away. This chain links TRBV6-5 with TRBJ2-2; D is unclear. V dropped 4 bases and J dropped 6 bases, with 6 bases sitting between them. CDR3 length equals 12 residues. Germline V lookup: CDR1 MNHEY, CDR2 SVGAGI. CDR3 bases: TGTGCCAGCAGTTCCGCGGCCGGGGAGCTGTTTTTT. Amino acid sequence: CASSSAAGELFF.

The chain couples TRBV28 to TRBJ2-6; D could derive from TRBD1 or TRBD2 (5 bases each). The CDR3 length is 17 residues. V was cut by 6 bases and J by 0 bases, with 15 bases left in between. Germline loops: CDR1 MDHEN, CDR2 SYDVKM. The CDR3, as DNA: TGTGCCAGCAGCATGGGACGATTCGGCTCTGGGGCCAACGTCCTGACTTTC. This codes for CASSMGRFGSGANVLTF.

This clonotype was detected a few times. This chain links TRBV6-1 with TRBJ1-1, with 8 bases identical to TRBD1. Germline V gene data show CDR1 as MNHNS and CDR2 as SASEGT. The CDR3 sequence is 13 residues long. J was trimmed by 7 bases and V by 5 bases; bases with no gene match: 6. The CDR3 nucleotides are TGTGCCAGCAGTTATGACAGGGGTAGTGAAGCTTTCTTT. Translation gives CASSYDRGSEAFF.

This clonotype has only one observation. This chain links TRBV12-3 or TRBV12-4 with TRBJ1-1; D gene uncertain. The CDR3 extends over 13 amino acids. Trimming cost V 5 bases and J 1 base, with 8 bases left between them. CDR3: CASSNPWNTEAFF. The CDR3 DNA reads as TGTGCCAGCAGTAACCCTTGGAACACTGAAGCTTTCTTT.

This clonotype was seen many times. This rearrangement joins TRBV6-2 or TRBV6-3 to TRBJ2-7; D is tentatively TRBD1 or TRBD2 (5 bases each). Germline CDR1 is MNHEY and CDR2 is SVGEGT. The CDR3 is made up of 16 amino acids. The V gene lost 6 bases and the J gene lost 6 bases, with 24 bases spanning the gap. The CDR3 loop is CASRHSISGGSGEQYF. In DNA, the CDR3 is TGTGCCAGCAGACACTCCATTTCTGGGGGTAGTGGCGAGCAGTACTTC.

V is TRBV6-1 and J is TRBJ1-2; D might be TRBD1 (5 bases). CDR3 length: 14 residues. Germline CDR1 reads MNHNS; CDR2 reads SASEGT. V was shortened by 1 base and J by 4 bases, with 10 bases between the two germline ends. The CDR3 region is CASSEGAGPYGYTF. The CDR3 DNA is TGTGCCAGCAGTGAAGGGGCAGGGCCCTATGGCTACACCTTC.